One sample yielded the 3 T cell receptor beta chains listed below, sequenced in a study of blood T cells in healthy people across ages. A sample-barcoded 5' primer and a J-beta primer mix were used in a second PCR of about 7 to 11 cycles. TCRdb redid the calling of the 5' RACE reads with MiXCR, one entry per CDR3 protein. The sample holds some 1,800,000 distinct CDR3 sequences; roughly 43% are singletons and the top ten take roughly 23%. Sequencing input: blood. Receptor source: a human donor in good health.

The CDR3 sequence: CASSLGRRASNEKLFF. CDR3 DNA: TGCGCCAGCAGCCTGGGACGGCGCGCCTCTAATGAAAAACTGTTTTTT. The chain has TRBV5-1 and TRBJ1-4, with a weak D call TRBD1 (5 bases). The germline gives CDR1 SGHRS, CDR2 YFSETQ. The ends were cut back, 4 bases at V and 3 bases at J, with 16 bases in the middle. The CDR3 loop spans 16 amino acids.

This chain connects TRBV6-6 to TRBJ2-5; unclear D gene. Germline V CDR1 and CDR2: MNHNY, SVGAGI (reference sequence). The CDR3 runs to 13 residues. V gave up 11 bases and J gave up 2 bases, with 15 bases separating them. CDR3: CAAEDGLQETQYF. CDR3 bases: TGTGCCGCTGAGGACGGGCTACAAGAGACCCAGTACTTC.

This clonotype was counted a few times. CDR3 bases: TGCAGCGTTACAACAGGGACACTTGAGGGCTACACCTTC. Its translation is CSVTTGTLEGYTF. This rearrangement joins TRBV29-1 to TRBJ1-2, with D maybe TRBD1 (6 bases). Deletions cut 5 bases from V and 8 bases from J, with 18 bases between. Germline V gene data show CDR1 as SQVTM and CDR2 as ANQGSEA. The CDR3 is 13 residues long.